This T cell receptor beta chain was found in a study of radiation and T cells in renal cell carcinoma. Study observations and caveats: In nephrectomy-only tumors, top 100 clonotypes averaged approximately 40%, versus about 50% irradiated.

This table comes from immunoSEQ multiplex PCR, and its TCRdb copy is limited to in-frame clones, with some not included. The sample holds 7,500 to 10,000 clones; about two thirds are singletons and the top ten take approximately 15%. After removal of 3 bases from V and 3 bases from J, the junction contained 8 bases not matched to a gene. Germline V CDR1 and CDR2: KGHSH, LQKENI. The CDR3 is made up of 16 amino acids. A remark on this clone: Its antigen is not known.

Treatment meaning: treatment-naive control, cytoreductive nephrectomy. Treatment-naive patients without radiation supplied the control tumors at nephrectomy. Clear cell pathology was present in this patient's renal cell carcinoma. The receptor's source is a man aged 60 to 75 with renal cell carcinoma. The chain employs TRBV18 and TRBJ2-1; 7 bases agree with TRBD1. The sequencing used tumor tissue, collected from a patient whose treatment was nephrectomy without radiotherapy. CDR3 residues: CASSPSPGQSYNEQFF. CDR3 in DNA: TGTGCCAGCTCACCTTCGCCGGGACAGAGCTACAATGAGCAGTTCTTC.